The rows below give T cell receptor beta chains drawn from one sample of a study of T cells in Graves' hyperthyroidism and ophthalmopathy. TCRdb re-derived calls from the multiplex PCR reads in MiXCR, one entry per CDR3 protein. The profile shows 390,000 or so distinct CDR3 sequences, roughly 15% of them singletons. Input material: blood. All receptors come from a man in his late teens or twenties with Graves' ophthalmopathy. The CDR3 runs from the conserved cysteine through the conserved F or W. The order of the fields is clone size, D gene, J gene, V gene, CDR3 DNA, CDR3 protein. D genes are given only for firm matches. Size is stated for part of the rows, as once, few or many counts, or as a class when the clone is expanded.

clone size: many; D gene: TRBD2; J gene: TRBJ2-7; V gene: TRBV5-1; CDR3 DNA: TGCGCCAGCAGCTTGACGACTAGCGGGGGTTACGAGCAGTACTTC; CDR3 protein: CASSLTTSGGYEQYF
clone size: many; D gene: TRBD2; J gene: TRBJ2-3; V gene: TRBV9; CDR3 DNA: TGTGCCAGCAGCACGTCCGGGACTAGCGGGAGCACAGATACGCAGTATTTT; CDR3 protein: CASSTSGTSGSTDTQYF
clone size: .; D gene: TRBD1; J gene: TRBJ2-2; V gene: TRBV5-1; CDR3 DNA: TGCGCCAGCAGCTTTGGACAGGCGACCGGGGAGCTGTTTTTT; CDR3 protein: CASSFGQATGELFF
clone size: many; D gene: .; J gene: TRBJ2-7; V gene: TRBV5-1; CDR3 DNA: TGCGCCAGCAGCCCAGAGAGGTTAGACTACGAGCAGTACTTC; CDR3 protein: CASSPERLDYEQYF
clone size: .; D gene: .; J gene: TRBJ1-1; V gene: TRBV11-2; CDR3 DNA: TGTGCCAGCAACCAGATGAACACTGAAGCTTTCTTT; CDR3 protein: CASNQMNTEAFF
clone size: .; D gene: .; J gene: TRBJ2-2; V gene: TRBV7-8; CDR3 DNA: TGTGCCAGTGTCACCACGGGCGGGTTCGGGGAGCTGTTTTTT; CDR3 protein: CASVTTGGFGELFF
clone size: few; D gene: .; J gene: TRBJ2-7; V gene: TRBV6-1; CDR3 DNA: TGTGCCAGCAGCGGTTTGGGGCGTGGGGGGAAGTACGAGCAGTACTTC; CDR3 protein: CASSGLGRGGKYEQYF
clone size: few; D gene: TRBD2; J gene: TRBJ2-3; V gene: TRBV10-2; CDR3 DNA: TGCGCCAGCAGTGGGGTGGGACTAGCGGTCACAGATACGCAGTATTTT; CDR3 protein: CASSGVGLAVTDTQYF
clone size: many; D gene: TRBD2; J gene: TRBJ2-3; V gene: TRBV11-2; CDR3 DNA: TGTGCCAGCAGCTTTACTAGCGGGGTCGGCACAGATACGCAGTATTTT; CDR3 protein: CASSFTSGVGTDTQYF
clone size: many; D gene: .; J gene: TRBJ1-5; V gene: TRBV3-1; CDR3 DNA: TGTGCCAGCAGCCAAGGAAATCAGCCCCAGCATTTT; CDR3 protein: CASSQGNQPQHF
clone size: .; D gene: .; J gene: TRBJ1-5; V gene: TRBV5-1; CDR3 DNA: TGCGCCGGCAGCTATGACAGCTCCAATCAGCCCCAGCATTTT; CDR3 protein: CAGSYDSSNQPQHF
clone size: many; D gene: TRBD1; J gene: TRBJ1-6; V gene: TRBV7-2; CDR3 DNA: TGTGCCAGCAGTTCAACTCGGGACAGGGACTATTCACCCCTCCACTTT; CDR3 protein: CASSSTRDRDYSPLHF
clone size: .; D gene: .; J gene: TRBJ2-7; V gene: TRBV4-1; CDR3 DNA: TGCGCCAGCAGCCAAGATCGTTGGACAAACCCTTCCTACGAGCAGTACTTC; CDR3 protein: CASSQDRWTNPSYEQYF
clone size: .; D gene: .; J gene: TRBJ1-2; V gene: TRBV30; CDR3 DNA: TGTGCCTGGAGTGACTTTTCTTTGGCAGTGAGGGGCTACACCTTC; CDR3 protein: CAWSDFSLAVRGYTF
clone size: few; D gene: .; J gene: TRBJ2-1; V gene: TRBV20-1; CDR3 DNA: TGCAGTGCTAGCGACCCCAGCTCCTACAATGAGCAGTTCTTC; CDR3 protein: CSASDPSSYNEQFF
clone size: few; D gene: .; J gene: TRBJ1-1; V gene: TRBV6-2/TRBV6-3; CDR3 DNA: TGTGCCAGCCTGATGAGAGGTAGAAACACTGAAGCTTTCTTT; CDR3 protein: CASLMRGRNTEAFF
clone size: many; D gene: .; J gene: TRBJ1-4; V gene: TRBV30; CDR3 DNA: TGTGCCTGGGGTGGCCCGCTGGAAAAACTGTTTTTT; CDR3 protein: CAWGGPLEKLFF
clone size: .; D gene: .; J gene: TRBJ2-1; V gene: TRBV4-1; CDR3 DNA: TGCGCCAGCAGCCTACCCACAAGAGGGACGGCCTACAATGAGCAGTTCTTC; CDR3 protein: CASSLPTRGTAYNEQFF
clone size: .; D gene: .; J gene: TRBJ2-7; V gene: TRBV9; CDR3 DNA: TGTGCCAGCAGCGAAGAGGTGGGCTCCTACGAGCAGTACTTC; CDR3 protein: CASSEEVGSYEQYF
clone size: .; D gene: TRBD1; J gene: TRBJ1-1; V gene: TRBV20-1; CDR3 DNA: TGCAGTGCTAGAGGCCAGGGACAGGGGGCTGGCACTGAAGCTTTCTTT; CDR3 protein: CSARGQGQGAGTEAFF
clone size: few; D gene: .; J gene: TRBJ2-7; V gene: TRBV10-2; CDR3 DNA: TGCGCCAGCCGCCACCTCAGAAACTACGAGCAGTACTTC; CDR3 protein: CASRHLRNYEQYF
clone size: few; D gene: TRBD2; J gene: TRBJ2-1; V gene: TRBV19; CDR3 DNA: TGTGCCAGTAGTATTAGCGGGGGGAACAATGAGCAGTTCTTC; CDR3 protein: CASSISGGNNEQFF
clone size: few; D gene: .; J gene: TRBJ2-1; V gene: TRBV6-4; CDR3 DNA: TGTGCCAGCAGTAGTAGGGGCGACTTCGATGAGCAGTTCTTC; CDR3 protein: CASSSRGDFDEQFF
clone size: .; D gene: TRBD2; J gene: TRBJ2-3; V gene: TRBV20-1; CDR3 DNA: TGCAGTGCTGCCGGACTAGCGGGAGGGCGTGATGATACGCAGTATTTT; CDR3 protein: CSAAGLAGGRDDTQYF
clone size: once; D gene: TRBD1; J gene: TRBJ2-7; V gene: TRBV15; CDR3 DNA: TGTGCCACCAGCATCGGGACAGGGGCTTACGAGCAGTACTTC; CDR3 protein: CATSIGTGAYEQYF
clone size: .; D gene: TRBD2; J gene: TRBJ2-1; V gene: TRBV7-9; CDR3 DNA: TGTGCCAGTAGGGGGACTAGCGGGAGACACTCCTACAATGAGCAGTTCTTC; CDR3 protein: CASRGTSGRHSYNEQFF
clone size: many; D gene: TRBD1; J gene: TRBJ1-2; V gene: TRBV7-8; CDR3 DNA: TGTGCCAGCAGCCCTAGGGTGGGACAGGGGGCTGTGGGCTACACCTTC; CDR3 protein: CASSPRVGQGAVGYTF
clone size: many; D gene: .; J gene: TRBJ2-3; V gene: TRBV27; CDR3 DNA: TGTGCCAGCAGTTCACAGGGTAAACCAGATACGCAGTATTTT; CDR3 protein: CASSSQGKPDTQYF
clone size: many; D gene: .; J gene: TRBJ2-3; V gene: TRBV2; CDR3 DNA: TGTGCCAGCAAGGATACGCAGTATTTT; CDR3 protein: CASKDTQYF
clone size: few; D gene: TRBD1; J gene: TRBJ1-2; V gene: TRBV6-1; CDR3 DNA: TGTGCCAGCAGAACACAGGGGGCTGACTATGGCTACACCTTC; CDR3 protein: CASRTQGADYGYTF
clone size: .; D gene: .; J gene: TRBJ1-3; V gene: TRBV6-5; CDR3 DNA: TGTGCCAGCAGTTACGACGGACAGCTCTCTGGAAACACCATGTATTTT; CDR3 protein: CASSYDGQLSGNTMYF
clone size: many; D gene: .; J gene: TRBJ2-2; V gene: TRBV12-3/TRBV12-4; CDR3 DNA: TGTGCCAGCAGCGGGCAGGCGAACACCGGGGAGCTGTTTTTT; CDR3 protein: CASSGQANTGELFF
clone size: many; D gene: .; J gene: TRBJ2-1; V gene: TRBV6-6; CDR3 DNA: TGTGCCAGCAGTTACTCAGGAGGCTCCTACAATGAGCAGTTCTTC; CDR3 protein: CASSYSGGSYNEQFF
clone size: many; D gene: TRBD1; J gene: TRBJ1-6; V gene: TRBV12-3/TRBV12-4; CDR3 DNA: TGTGCCAGCAGTAAGCGACAGGGAAGGCATTCACCCCTCCACTTT; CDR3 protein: CASSKRQGRHSPLHF
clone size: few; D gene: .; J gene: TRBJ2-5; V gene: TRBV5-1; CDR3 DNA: TGCGCCAGCAGCTTCCTGGACGGAGAAGAGACCCAGTACTTC; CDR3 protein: CASSFLDGEETQYF
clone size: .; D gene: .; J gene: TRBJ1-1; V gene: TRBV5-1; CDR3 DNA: TGCGCCAGCAGACCAGGGCCTACGAACACTGAAGCTTTCTTT; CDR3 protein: CASRPGPTNTEAFF
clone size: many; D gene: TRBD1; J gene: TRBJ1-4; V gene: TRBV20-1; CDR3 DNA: TGCAGTGCTACGGACAGGGCGTATTTCGAAAAACTGTTTTTT; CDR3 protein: CSATDRAYFEKLFF
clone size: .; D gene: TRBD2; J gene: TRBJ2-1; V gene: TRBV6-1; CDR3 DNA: TGTGCCAGCAGTGAACCGAGCGGGGTCTACAATGAGCAGTTCTTC; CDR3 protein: CASSEPSGVYNEQFF
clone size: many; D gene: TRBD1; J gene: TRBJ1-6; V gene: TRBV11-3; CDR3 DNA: TGTGCCAGCAGCTTCCTTGGGACAGATTCACCCCTCCACTTT; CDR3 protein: CASSFLGTDSPLHF
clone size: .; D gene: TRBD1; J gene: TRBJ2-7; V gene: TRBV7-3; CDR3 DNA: TGTGCCAGCAGCAAGGGACAGGGGTACGAGCAGTACTTC; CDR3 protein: CASSKGQGYEQYF
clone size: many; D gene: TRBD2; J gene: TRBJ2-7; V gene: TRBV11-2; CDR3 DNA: TGTGCCAGCAGCTTAGGCGAGGGAGCGGGAGGCTACGAGCAGTACTTC; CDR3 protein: CASSLGEGAGGYEQYF
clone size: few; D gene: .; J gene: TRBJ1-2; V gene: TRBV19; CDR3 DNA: TGTGCCAGTACCCCCTTGGGGGGCCTAACACCTAACTATGGCTACACCTTC; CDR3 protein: CASTPLGGLTPNYGYTF
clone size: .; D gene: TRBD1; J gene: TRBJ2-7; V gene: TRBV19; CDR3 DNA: TGTGCCAGTAGCGGACAGGGTTCCTACGAGCAGTACTTC; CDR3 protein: CASSGQGSYEQYF
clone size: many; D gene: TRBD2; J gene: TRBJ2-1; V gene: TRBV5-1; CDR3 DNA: TGCGCCAGCAGACCCGGGACTAGCGGCTACAATGAGCAGTTCTTC; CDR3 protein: CASRPGTSGYNEQFF
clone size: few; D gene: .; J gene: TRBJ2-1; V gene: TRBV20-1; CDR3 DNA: TGCAGTGCCCCGCCGGGGCTCTCCTACAATGAGCAGTTCTTC; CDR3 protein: CSAPPGLSYNEQFF
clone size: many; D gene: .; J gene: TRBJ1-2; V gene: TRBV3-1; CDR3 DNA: TGTGCCAGCAGCCAAACGTGGTCGGACTATGGCTACACCTTC; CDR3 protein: CASSQTWSDYGYTF
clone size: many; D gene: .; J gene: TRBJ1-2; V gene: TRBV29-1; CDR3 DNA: TGCAGCGTTGACGACCGGGACAAGAGTAACTATGGCTACACCTTC; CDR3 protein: CSVDDRDKSNYGYTF
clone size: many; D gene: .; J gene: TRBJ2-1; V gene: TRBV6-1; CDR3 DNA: TGTGCCAGCTTGTCGGGGGTCGAACTCGGCGAGCAGTTCTTC; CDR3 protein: CASLSGVELGEQFF
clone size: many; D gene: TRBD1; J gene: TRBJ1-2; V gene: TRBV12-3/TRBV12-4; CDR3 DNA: TGTGCCAGCAGTTTGGGTCAGGGGGCGCCCGGCTACACCTTC; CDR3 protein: CASSLGQGAPGYTF
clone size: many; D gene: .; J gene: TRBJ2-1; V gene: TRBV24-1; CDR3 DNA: TGTGCCACCAGCGCCCCGGGGGTCATGGGCTCCTACAATGAGCAGTTCTTC; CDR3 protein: CATSAPGVMGSYNEQFF
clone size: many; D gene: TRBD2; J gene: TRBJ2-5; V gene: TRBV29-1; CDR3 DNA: TGCAGCGTTGTGACTAGCGGGGGGGAAGAGACCCAGTACTTC; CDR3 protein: CSVVTSGGEETQYF